What follows describes a single TCR beta chain. What it binds is unknown. This sample was included in a study of T cell responses to AZD1222 COVID-19 vaccine. Findings and caveats of the study: Repertoire sampling was restricted to post-peak T cell response timepoints. Only a handful of people who got AZD1222 tested seropositive at baseline. Clonal diversity may have been underestimated, and the donors were mostly white British, with more females than males. Close to half of all spike-specific TCRs reportedly target regions of the variants that are unmutated.

Here immunoSEQ multiplex PCR was the method, and the copy in TCRdb shows in-frame clones only, minus some. The data hold just over 150,000 clones, with approximately 90% observed a single time. Germline V gene data show CDR1 as SEHNR and CDR2 as FQNEAQ (reference sequence). The length of the CDR3 is 17 residues. Trimming pared 4 bases from V and 10 bases from J, leaving 23 bases between. This clonotype was sampled from an adult who had recovered from COVID-19. The sample consisted of peripheral blood, taken after recovery from COVID-19. V gene TRBV7-9 combines with J gene TRBJ1-6; D remains unclear. CDR3: CASSSHDVLGILSPLHF. CDR3 DNA: TGTGCCAGCAGCTCACATGACGTGCTGGGTATCCTATCACCCCTCCACTTT.